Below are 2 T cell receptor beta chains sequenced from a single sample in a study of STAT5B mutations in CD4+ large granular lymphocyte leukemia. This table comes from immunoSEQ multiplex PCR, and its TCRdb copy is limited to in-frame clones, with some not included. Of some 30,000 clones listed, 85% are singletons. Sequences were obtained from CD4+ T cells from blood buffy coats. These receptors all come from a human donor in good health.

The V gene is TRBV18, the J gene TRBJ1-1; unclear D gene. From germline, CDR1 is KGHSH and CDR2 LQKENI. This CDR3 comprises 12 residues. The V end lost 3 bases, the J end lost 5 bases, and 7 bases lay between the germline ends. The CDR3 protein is CASSPGVTEAFF. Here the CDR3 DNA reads TGTGCCAGCTCACCCGGGGTTACTGAAGCTTTCTTT.

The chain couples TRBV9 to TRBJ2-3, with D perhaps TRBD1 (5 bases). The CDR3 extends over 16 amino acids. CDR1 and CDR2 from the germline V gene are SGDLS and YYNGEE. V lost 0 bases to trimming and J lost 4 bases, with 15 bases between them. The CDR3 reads CASSVGGLLGSDTQYF. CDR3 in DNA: TGTGCCAGCAGCGTAGGGGGCCTCCTGGGGTCAGATACGCAGTATTTT.